The T cell receptor beta chain described here comes from a study of shared clonotypes between healthy human individuals. Study-level information: The plates for each donor numbered three CD4 naive, three CD4 memory, two CD8 naive and one CD8 memory.

The data were produced by immunoSEQ multiplex PCR, yet TCRdb's version contains in-frame clones alone and is incomplete. The table lists about 2.4 million clones, 93% of them singletons. Germline V CDR1 and CDR2: GTSNPN, SVGIG (reference sequence). CDR3 length: 15 residues. Trimming cost V 6 bases and J 3 bases; bases outside gene matches: 11. The clonotype originates from a man aged 18 to 35 in good health. Some clones in this sample may be carry-over from other donors' samples. Source material: naive CD4+ T cells from PBMCs. Subset: CD45RA+ positively selected. This chain connects TRBV30 to TRBJ2-3; TRBD2 agrees at 8 bases. The CDR3 region has the DNA TGTGCCTGCCGGGGGGTAGCGGGATCTACAGATACGCAGTATTTT. Translated, it gives CACRGVAGSTDTQYF.